This T cell receptor beta chain was sequenced in a study of spatial heterogeneity in lung cancer. Study overall: Compared with alpha-chain sequences, beta-chain sequences were consistently detected in greater numbers. Study-wide results and limits: The number of expanded tumor alpha and beta chains correlated with mutation number. Ubiquitous expanded TCR counts tracked ubiquitous nonsynonymous mutations; regional expanded TCR counts tracked regional nonsynonymous mutations.

TCRdb re-called the 5' RACE reads with MiXCR, one entry per CDR3 protein. Of about 24,000 distinct CDR3 sequences listed, approximately 8.8% are singletons. Trimming removed 0 bases at V and 14 bases at J, with 18 bases between. The CDR3 is made up of 15 amino acids. CDR1 and CDR2 from the germline V gene are SGDLS and YYNGEE. This sample's time point: sample taken at primary tumor resection. Extraction of whole RNA from tumor, nontumor lung or frozen PBMC preceded unsorted sequencing. This clonotype was observed at least ten times. What it recognizes is unknown. The chain carries TRBV9 and TRBJ1-6, with a tentative D call TRBD1 (6 bases). The sequences come from lung tumor tissue, collected at surgery. The source of this sequence is a male donor with early-stage non-small cell lung cancer. CDR3 bases: TGTGCCAGCAGCGTAGGAAGGGGGGCCCCCCTGTCCCTCCACTTT. As protein: CASSVGRGAPLSLHF.